What follows is one TCR beta chain and its context. V shed 3 bases and J shed 0 bases, with 15 bases lying between them. From germline, CDR1 is LNHDA and CDR2 SQIVND (reference sequence). The CDR3 extends over 17 amino acids. The sample is drawn from a study of control samples from healthy donors and cancer patients. Assay used: immunoSEQ multiplex PCR; TCRdb lists only in-frame clones, some missing. The sample lists 70,000 or so clones, under 90% occurring once. Sequenced material: PBMCs. The rearrangement links TRBV19 to TRBJ2-1; D gene unclear. The source is a man between 60 and 75 years old with lung cancer. CDR3: CASSMRLSALSYNEQFF. In DNA, the CDR3 is TGTGCCAGTAGTATGCGCCTTTCGGCCCTCTCCTACAATGAGCAGTTCTTC.